What follows are 27 T cell receptor beta chains derived from one specimen sequenced in a study of identical twins. MiXCR, run by TCRdb on the 5' RACE reads, gives a single entry per CDR3 protein. The profile shows about 720,000 distinct CDR3 sequences, less than 10% of them singletons. These data also featured in a second study, about yellow fever vaccine responses in identical twins.

Sequencing was carried out using PBMCs. The receptors come from a woman aged 18-30 years in good health.

This clonotype was detected many times. Germline and junction disagree at one end, which may indicate a read error. The rearrangement joins TRBV6-2 or TRBV6-3 to TRBJ2-1; 9 bases agree with TRBD2. This CDR3 is built from 13 residues. CDR1 and CDR2 from the germline V gene are MNHEY and SVGEGT. The chain's CDR3 is CALSGLAGNGQFF. The CDR3, as DNA: TGTGCGCTCTCCGGGCTAGCGGGAAATGGGCAGTTCTTC.

The chain joins TRBV6-1 to TRBJ2-5; D is undetermined. CDR3 size: 16 residues. Germline V gives CDR1 MNHNS, CDR2 SASEGT. Trimming pared 7 bases from V and 0 bases from J, leaving 18 bases between. CDR3: CASIASADLYQETQYF. The DNA for the CDR3 is TGTGCCAGCATCGCTTCGGCAGACCTGTACCAAGAGACCCAGTACTTC.

This clonotype was counted many times. The V and J genes are TRBV29-1 and TRBJ2-7; 7 positions agree with TRBD1. CDR1 and CDR2 (germline): SQVTM, ANQGSEA. The CDR3 is 14 residues long. The ends lost 5 bases at V and 2 bases at J; junction bases unmatched: 9. The chain's CDR3 is CSVNFDRAPYEQYF. For the CDR3, the DNA is TGCAGCGTTAACTTCGACAGGGCGCCCTACGAGCAGTACTTC.

The rearrangement joins TRBV18 to TRBJ2-2, with unresolved D. Germline-derived CDR1 and CDR2 are KGHSH and LQKENI. CDR3 length equals 17 residues. V dropped 3 bases and J dropped 6 bases, with 20 bases sitting between them. The CDR3 reads CASSPLADPGSAGELFF. The DNA for the CDR3 is TGTGCCAGCTCACCTCTCGCGGACCCCGGGTCGGCCGGGGAGCTGTTTTTT.

The rearrangement links TRBV9 to TRBJ2-1, with no clear D. Deletions cut 5 bases from V and 8 bases from J, with 17 bases between. Germline V lookup: CDR1 SGDLS, CDR2 YYNGEE. The CDR3 extends over 14 amino acids. CDR3: CASRLRMDGDEQFF. DNA for the CDR3: TGTGCCAGCAGATTAAGGATGGACGGAGATGAGCAGTTCTTC.

This clonotype showed up just a few times. The chain couples TRBV7-2 to TRBJ2-5; 9 bases align to TRBD2. CDR3 length: 14 amino acids. Germline values: CDR1 SGHTA, CDR2 FQGNSA. Losses at the gene ends were 3 bases for V and 5 bases for J; bases not matched to a gene: 4. CDR3 sequence (DNA): TGTGCCAGCAGCTTGCCTAGCGGGGCTGAGACCCAGTACTTC. It is translated as CASSLPSGAETQYF.

The chain joins TRBV29-1 to TRBJ1-2, with D perhaps matching TRBD1 (5 bases). Trimming stripped 4 bases from V and 4 bases from J, with 13 bases between. CDR1 SQVTM and CDR2 ANQGSEA come from the germline V gene. The CDR3 has 13 residues. The CDR3 sequence: CSVGDLLGYGYTF. The CDR3 bases are TGCAGCGTTGGGGACCTACTCGGCTATGGCTACACCTTC.

This clonotype was counted ten times or more. The chain is built from TRBV5-5 and TRBJ1-5, with 9 nucleotides matching TRBD1. The junction had 7 bases not matched to a gene; V was cut back by 3 bases and J by 9 bases. This CDR3 is 14 amino acids long. In germline, CDR1 is SGHKS, CDR2 YYEKEE (reference sequence). CDR3 protein: CASSWTGDSRPQHF. The CDR3 DNA follows: TGTGCCAGCAGCTGGACAGGGGATTCCCGGCCCCAGCATTTT.

Only a few counts were recorded for this clonotype. This chain joins TRBV11-2 and TRBJ1-1, with 7 bases identical to TRBD1. The CDR3 has 13 residues. V dropped 4 bases and J dropped 7; count of bases not matched to a gene: 6. The germline V gene has CDR1 SGHAT and CDR2 FQNNGV. The CDR3 protein is CASSSGGSGEAFF. The CDR3 DNA is TGTGCCAGCAGCTCAGGGGGGAGCGGTGAAGCTTTCTTT.

This clonotype was recorded at least ten times. The rearrangement uses TRBV6-5 and TRBJ1-1; no firm D call. V shed 0 bases and J shed 4 bases, with 15 bases lying between them. Looked up from germline, CDR1 is MNHEY and CDR2 is SVGAGI. This CDR3 has 16 residues. The CDR3: CASSYSKIGTITEAFF. Written as DNA, the CDR3 is TGTGCCAGCAGTTACTCGAAAATAGGCACCATCACTGAAGCTTTCTTT.

This clonotype was observed a handful of times. This chain connects TRBV2 to TRBJ1-1, with D perhaps TRBD1 (6 bases). From germline, CDR1 is SNHLY and CDR2 FYNNEI. The CDR3 length is 13 residues. V was clipped by 8 bases and J by 6 bases, with 16 bases between them. CDR3 sequence: CASDRNGYAEAFF. As DNA, the CDR3 is TGTGCCAGCGACAGGAATGGTTACGCTGAAGCTTTCTTT. Supplemented by reference TRBV2 and TRBJ1-1, the full variable domain reads EPEVTQTPSHQVTQMGQEVILRCVPISNHLYFYWYRQILGQKVEFLVSFYNNEISEKSEIFDDQFSVERPDGSNFTLKIRSTKLEDSAMYFCASDRNGYAEAFFGQGTRLTVV.

The table lists this clonotype with many counts. V is TRBV25-1 and J is TRBJ2-5, with D perhaps TRBD1 (5 bases). Germline V gives CDR1 MGHDK, CDR2 SYGVNS. The CDR3 covers 13 residues. Trimming left V 5 bases short and J 2 bases short, with 9 bases between. This chain's CDR3 is CASSRQSQETQYF. The CDR3 nucleotides are TGTGCCAGCAGTCGACAGTCTCAAGAGACCCAGTACTTC.

This clonotype was seen a few times. This chain links TRBV3-1 with TRBJ2-7, with TRBD2 as a possible D gene (6 bases). Trimming left V 4 bases short and J 3 bases short, with 13 bases between. Germline loops: CDR1 LGHDT, CDR2 YNNKEL (reference sequence). The CDR3 length is 14 residues. Here the CDR3 reads CASSRGSGNYEQYF. As DNA, the CDR3 is TGTGCCAGCAGCCGAGGTAGCGGCAACTACGAGCAGTACTTC.

This rearrangement joins TRBV4-3 to TRBJ2-7, with TRBD2 as a possible D gene (6 bases). The ends were cut back, 0 bases at V and 4 bases at J, with 16 bases in the middle. The CDR3 is 16 amino acids. CDR1 is LGHNA, CDR2 YSLEER, per germline. DNA of the CDR3: TGCGCCAGCAGCCAAGATAGAGCTACTAGCCTTTACGAGCAGTACTTC. Protein: CASSQDRATSLYEQYF.

The chain is built from TRBV27 and TRBJ2-6, with D possibly TRBD1 on 6 matching bases. This CDR3 is built from 20 residues. The V gene's germline CDR1 is MNHEY and CDR2 SMNVEV (reference sequence). Trimming took off 5 bases at V and 0 bases at J, with 23 bases between the two ends. The CDR3 spells CASSPDRGSRGISGANVLTF. As DNA, the CDR3 is TGTGCCAGCAGTCCGGACCGAGGTAGCAGGGGAATCTCTGGGGCCAACGTCCTGACTTTC.

DNA for the CDR3: TGTGCCAGCAGCCCTGGCCCCTTAGACAGGAACTACACCTTC. Protein sequence: CASSPGPLDRNYTF. The chain carries TRBV11-2 and TRBJ1-2; D may be TRBD1 (6 bases). Between the trimmed V and J ends, which lost 5 bases and 10 bases, there was a span of 20 bases. The germline gives CDR1 SGHAT, CDR2 FQNNGV. CDR3 length: 14 amino acids.

DNA for the CDR3: TGTGCCAGCAGCTTCACAGGGAAGGGCTACGAGCAGTACTTC. It codes for CASSFTGKGYEQYF. The V and J genes are TRBV7-2 and TRBJ2-7; tentative D call: TRBD1 (6 bases). Germline V lookup: CDR1 SGHTA, CDR2 FQGNSA. Trimming shortened V by 3 bases and J by 3 bases, and 12 bases separated the two germline ends. This CDR3 is 14 amino acids long.

The chain combines TRBV7-2 with TRBJ2-5, with D maybe TRBD1 (5 bases). The V and J ends lost 1 base and 6 bases respectively, with 12 bases between them. CDR3 length: 14 amino acids. From germline, CDR1 is SGHTA and CDR2 FQGNSA. The CDR3 sequence is CASSLDRGTQTQYF. In nucleotides, the CDR3 is TGTGCCAGCAGCTTAGATAGGGGTACCCAGACCCAGTACTTC.

The rearrangement joins TRBV3-1 to TRBJ2-4, with 7 bases that match TRBD1. Germline CDR1 and CDR2: LGHDT and YNNKEL (reference sequence). Germline trimming cut 4 bases from V and 3 bases from J; bases unmatched to any gene: 12. The CDR3 is 17 amino acids. The CDR3 DNA reads as TGTGCCAGCAGCCGCCTCTCACAGGGGAGCGGCAAAAACATTCAGTACTTC. Encoded protein: CASSRLSQGSGKNIQYF. The variable domain in full, completed from reference TRBV3-1 and TRBJ2-4, reads DTAVSQTPKYLVTQMGNDKSIKCEQNLGHDTMYWYKQDSKKFLKIMFSYNNKELIINETVPNRFSPKSPDKAHLNLHINSLELGDSAVYFCASSRLSQGSGKNIQYFGAGTRLSVL.

This clonotype was found many times. Written as DNA, the CDR3 is TGTGCCAGCAGCCAAGATATCGGCACAGATACGCAGTATTTT. Its translation is CASSQDIGTDTQYF. This sequence joins TRBV14 and TRBJ2-3; no firm D call. The CDR3 totals 14 residues. Trimming stripped 0 bases from V and 1 base from J, with 5 bases between. Germline V gene sequence: CDR1 SGHDN, CDR2 FVKESK.

In nucleotides, the CDR3 is TGCAGTGCTAGACGCCCTGGAGCTGGCTATGGCTACACCTTC. Translation gives CSARRPGAGYGYTF. The genes are TRBV20-1 and TRBJ1-2, with D unresolved. The CDR3 spans 14 residues. Germline V lookup: CDR1 DFQATT, CDR2 SNEGSKA (reference sequence). The V end lost 2 bases, the J end lost 4 bases, and 14 bases lay between the germline ends.

In this sample, this clonotype turned up many times. The rearrangement links TRBV29-1 to TRBJ2-3, with 8 bases lining up with TRBD2. Losses at the gene ends were 5 bases for V and 2 bases for J; bases not matched to a gene: 9. CDR1 is SQVTM, CDR2 ANQGSEA, per germline. The CDR3 extends over 15 amino acids. CDR3 sequence: CSVRGGRQITDTQYF. As DNA, the CDR3 is TGCAGCGTTCGGGGGGGGAGACAAATCACAGATACGCAGTATTTT.

This rearrangement joins TRBV5-8 to TRBJ1-3, with D perhaps TRBD1 (6 bases). Looked up from germline, CDR1 is SGHTS and CDR2 is YDEGEE. The CDR3 spans 13 residues. Trimming took off 10 bases at V and 0 bases at J, with 11 bases between the two ends. The CDR3 nucleotides are TGTGCCTCCTCGGACAGCTCTGGAAACACCATATATTTT. Amino acids: CASSDSSGNTIYF.

This clonotype was recorded a few times. The chain carries TRBV7-8 and TRBJ2-3, with 10 bases identical to TRBD2. CDR3 size: 18 residues. Per germline, CDR1 SGHVS and CDR2 FQNEAQ. After removal of 5 bases from V and 6 bases from J, the junction contained 17 bases not matched to a gene. The CDR3 region has the DNA TGTGCCAGCAGCGCCAACCTCGATACTAGCGGGGCGGGTGATACGCAGTATTTT. Translated: CASSANLDTSGAGDTQYF.

This clonotype was detected only a few times. This chain connects TRBV28 to TRBJ2-1; D call uncertain. This CDR3 has 12 residues. Trimming pared 6 bases from V and 4 bases from J, leaving 7 bases between. The V gene's germline CDR1 is MDHEN and CDR2 SYDVKM. The CDR3 DNA reads as TGTGCCAGCAGGTACTCTTACAATGAGCAGTTCTTC. Its protein is CASRYSYNEQFF.

This clonotype has more than one count but fewer than ten. The CDR3: CASSSHRVSIYNEQFF. The CDR3 bases are TGTGCCAGCAGTTCACACAGGGTTTCGATCTACAATGAGCAGTTCTTC. The chain is built from TRBV28 and TRBJ2-1; D might be TRBD1 (6 bases). Germline-derived CDR1 and CDR2 are MDHEN and SYDVKM. The CDR3 consists of 16 residues. V lost 4 bases and J lost 3, with 16 bases in between.

This clonotype was seen a handful of times. DNA for the CDR3: TGTGCCAGCAGTTTAGTGGACAGCGGCTTCCGAGAGACCCAGTACTTC. This sequence encodes CASSLVDSGFRETQYF. The V and J genes are TRBV12-3 or TRBV12-4 and TRBJ2-5, with TRBD1 as a possible D gene (6 bases). Trimming stripped 1 base from V and 4 bases from J, with 16 bases between. The CDR3 length is 16 residues.